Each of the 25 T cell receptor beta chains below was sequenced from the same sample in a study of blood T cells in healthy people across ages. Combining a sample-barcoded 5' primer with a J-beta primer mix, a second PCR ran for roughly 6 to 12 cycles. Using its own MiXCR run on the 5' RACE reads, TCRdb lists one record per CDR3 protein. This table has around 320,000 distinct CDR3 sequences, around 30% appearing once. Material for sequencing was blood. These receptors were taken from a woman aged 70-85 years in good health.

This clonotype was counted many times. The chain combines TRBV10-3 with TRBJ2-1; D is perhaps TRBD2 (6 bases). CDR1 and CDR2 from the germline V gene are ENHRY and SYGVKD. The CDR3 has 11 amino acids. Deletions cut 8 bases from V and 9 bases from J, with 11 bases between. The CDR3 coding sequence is TGTGCCATCGGGACCGGGGGTGAGCAGTTCTTC. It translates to CAIGTGGEQFF.

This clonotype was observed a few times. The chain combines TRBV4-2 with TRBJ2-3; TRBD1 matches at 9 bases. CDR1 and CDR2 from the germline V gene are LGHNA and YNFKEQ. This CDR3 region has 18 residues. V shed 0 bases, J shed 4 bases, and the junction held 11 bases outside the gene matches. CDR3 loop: CASSQDRYGTGSADTQYF. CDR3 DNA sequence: TGTGCCAGCAGCCAAGATAGGTACGGGACAGGGTCCGCAGATACGCAGTATTTT.

For the CDR3, the DNA is TGTGCCAGCAGCCCCTTATCCACCACTAGCGGGAGCCACATTCAGTACTTC. Translating gives CASSPLSTTSGSHIQYF. This chain links TRBV7-9 with TRBJ2-4, with 11 bases that match TRBD2. The CDR3 spans 17 residues. Germline V lookup: CDR1 SEHNR, CDR2 FQNEAQ (reference sequence). V lost 5 bases and J lost 8; bases outside the gene matches: 14.

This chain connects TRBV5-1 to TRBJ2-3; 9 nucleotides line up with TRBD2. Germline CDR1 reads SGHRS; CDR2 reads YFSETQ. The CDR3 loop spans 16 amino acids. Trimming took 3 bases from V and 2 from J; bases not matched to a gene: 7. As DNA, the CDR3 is TGCGCCAGCAGCTCCTTGACTAGCGGATTCACAGATACGCAGTATTTT. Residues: CASSSLTSGFTDTQYF.

This CDR3 is CASWGQGNTEAFF. The CDR3 bases are TGCGCCAGCTGGGGACAGGGGAACACTGAAGCTTTCTTT. The chain uses TRBV10-2 and TRBJ1-1; 9 positions match TRBD1. Germline V CDR1 and CDR2: WSHSY, SAAADI. This CDR3 has 13 residues. V was pared by 8 bases and J by 1 base, with 2 bases of the junction left unmatched.

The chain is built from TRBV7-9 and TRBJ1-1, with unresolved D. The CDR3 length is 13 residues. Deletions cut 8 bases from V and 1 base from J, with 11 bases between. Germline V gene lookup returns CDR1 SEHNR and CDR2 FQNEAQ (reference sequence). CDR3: CASATDPNTEAFF. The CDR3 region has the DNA TGTGCCAGCGCCACAGATCCGAACACTGAAGCTTTCTTT.

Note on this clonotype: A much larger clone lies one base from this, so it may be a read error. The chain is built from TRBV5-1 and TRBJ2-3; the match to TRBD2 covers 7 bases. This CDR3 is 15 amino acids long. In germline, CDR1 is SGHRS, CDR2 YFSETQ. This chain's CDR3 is CAGSLPGGDTDTQYF. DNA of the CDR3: TGCGCCGGCAGCTTGCCTGGGGGGGACACAGATACGCAGTATTTT.

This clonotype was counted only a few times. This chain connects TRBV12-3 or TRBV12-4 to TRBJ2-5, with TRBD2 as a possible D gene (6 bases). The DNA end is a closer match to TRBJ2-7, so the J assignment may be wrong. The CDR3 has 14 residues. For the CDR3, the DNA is TGTGCCAGCAGATTGGGACTCGCGACCTACGAGCAGTACTTC. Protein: CASRLGLATYEQYF.

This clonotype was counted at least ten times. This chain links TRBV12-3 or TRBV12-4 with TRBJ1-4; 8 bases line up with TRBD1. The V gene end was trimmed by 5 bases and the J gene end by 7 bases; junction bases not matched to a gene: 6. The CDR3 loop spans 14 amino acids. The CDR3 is CASSPGQGREKLFF. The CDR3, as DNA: TGTGCCAGCAGTCCAGGACAGGGACGTGAAAAACTGTTTTTT.

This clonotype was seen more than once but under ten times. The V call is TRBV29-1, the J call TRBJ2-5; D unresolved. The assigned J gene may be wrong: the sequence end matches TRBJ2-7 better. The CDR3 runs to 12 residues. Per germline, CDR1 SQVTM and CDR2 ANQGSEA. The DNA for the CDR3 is TGCAGCGTTGTTCTTGCCAGCTACGAGCAGTACTTC. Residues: CSVVLASYEQYF.

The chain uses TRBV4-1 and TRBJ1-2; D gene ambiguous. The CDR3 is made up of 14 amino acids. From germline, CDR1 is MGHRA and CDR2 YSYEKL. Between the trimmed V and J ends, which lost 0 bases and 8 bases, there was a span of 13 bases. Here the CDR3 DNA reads TGCGCCAGCAGCCAAGATGGGTCATTTTTCGGCTACACCTTC. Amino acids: CASSQDGSFFGYTF.

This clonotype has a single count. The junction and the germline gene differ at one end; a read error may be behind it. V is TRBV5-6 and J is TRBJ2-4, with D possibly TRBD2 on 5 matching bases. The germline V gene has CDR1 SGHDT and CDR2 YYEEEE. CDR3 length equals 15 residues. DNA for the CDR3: TGTGCCGGCAGCTTGGGAGTTAGGACCAAAAACATTCAGTACTTC. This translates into CAGSLGVRTKNIQYF.

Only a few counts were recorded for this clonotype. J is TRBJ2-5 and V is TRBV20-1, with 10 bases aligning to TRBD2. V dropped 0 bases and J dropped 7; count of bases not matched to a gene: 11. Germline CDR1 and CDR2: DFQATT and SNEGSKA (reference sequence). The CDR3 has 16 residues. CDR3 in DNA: TGCAGTGCTAGAGATTGGCAAGCGGGAGGGCCAGGGACCCAGTACTTC. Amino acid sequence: CSARDWQAGGPGTQYF.

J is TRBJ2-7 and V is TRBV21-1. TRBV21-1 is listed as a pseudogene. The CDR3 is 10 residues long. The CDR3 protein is CASSYHEQYF. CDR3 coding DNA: TGTGCCAGCAGCTACCACGAGCAGTACTTC.

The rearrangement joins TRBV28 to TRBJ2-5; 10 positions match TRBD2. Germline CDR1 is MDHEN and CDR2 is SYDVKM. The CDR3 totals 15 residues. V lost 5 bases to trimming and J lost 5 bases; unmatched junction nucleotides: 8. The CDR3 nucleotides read TGTGCCAGCAGTCTGTCGGGAGCGGGGGGGGAGACCCAGTACTTC. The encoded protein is CASSLSGAGGETQYF.

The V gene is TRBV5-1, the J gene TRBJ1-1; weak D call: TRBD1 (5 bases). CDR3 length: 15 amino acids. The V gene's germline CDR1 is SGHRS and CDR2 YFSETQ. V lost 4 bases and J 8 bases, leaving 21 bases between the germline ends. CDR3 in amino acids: CASSNQGPQGAEAFF. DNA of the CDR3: TGCGCCAGCAGCAATCAGGGACCTCAGGGAGCCGAAGCTTTCTTT.

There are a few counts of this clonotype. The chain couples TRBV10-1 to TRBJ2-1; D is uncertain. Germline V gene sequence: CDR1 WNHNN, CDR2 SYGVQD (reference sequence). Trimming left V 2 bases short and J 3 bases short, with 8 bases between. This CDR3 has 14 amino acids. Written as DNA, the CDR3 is TGCGCCAGCAGTGAGGACCGCGACTACAATGAGCAGTTCTTC. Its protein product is CASSEDRDYNEQFF.

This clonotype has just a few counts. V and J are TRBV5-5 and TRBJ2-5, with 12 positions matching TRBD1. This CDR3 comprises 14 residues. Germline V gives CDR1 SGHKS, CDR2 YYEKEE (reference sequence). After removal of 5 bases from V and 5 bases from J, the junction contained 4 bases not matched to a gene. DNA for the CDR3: TGTGCCAGCAGGGGACAGGGGGCGCTGGAGACCCAGTACTTC. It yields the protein CASRGQGALETQYF.

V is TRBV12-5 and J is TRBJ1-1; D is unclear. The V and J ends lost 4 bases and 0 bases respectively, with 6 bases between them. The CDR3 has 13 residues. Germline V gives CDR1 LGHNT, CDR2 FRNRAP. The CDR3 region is CASGSPLNTEAFF. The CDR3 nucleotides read TGTGCTAGTGGTTCCCCGTTGAACACTGAAGCTTTCTTT.

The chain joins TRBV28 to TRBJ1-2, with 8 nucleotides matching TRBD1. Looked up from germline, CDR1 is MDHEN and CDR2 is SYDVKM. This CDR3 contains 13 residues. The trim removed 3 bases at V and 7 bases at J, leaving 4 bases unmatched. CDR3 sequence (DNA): TGTGCCAGCAGTTTCCACAGGGGGGGTGGCTACACCTTC. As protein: CASSFHRGGGYTF.

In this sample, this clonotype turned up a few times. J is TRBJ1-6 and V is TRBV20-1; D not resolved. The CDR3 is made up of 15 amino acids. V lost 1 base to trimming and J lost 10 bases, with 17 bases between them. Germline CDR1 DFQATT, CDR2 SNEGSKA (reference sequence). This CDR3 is CSARVVGYEASPLHF. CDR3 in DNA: TGCAGTGCTAGAGTAGTGGGTTATGAGGCATCACCCCTCCACTTT.

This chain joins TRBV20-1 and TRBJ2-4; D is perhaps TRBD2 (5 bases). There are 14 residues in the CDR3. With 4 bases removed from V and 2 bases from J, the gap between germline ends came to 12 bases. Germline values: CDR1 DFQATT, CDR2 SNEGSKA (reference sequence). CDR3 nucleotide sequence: TGCAGTGCTAAGATAAGCGGAACCAAAAACATTCAGTACTTC. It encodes CSAKISGTKNIQYF.

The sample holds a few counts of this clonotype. Here the CDR3 reads CSAQGDTEAFF. CDR3 coding DNA: TGCAGTGCCCAGGGAGACACTGAAGCTTTCTTT. The V and J genes are TRBV20-1 and TRBJ1-1; tentative D call: TRBD1 (5 bases). This CDR3 has 11 amino acids. V was trimmed by 6 bases and J by 3 bases, leaving 8 bases between them. Germline V lookup: CDR1 DFQATT, CDR2 SNEGSKA (reference sequence).

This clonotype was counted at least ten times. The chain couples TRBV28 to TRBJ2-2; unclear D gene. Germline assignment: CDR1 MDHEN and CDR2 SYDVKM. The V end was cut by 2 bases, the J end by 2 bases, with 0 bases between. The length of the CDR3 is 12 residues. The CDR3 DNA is TGTGCCAGCAGTTTAAACACCGGGGAGCTGTTTTTT. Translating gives CASSLNTGELFF.

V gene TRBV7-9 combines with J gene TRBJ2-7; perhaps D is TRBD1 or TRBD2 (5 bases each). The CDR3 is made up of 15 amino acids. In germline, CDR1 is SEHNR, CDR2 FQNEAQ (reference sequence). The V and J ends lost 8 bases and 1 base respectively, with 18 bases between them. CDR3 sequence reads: CASSRGDPLSYEQYF. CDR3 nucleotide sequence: TGTGCCAGCTCCCGAGGGGACCCCCTTTCCTACGAGCAGTACTTC. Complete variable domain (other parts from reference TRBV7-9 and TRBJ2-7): DTGVSQNPRHKITKRGQNVTFRCDPISEHNRLYWYRQTLGQGPEFLTYFQNEAQLEKSRLLSDRFSAERPKGSFSTLEIQRTEQGDSAMYLCASSRGDPLSYEQYFGPGTRLTVT.